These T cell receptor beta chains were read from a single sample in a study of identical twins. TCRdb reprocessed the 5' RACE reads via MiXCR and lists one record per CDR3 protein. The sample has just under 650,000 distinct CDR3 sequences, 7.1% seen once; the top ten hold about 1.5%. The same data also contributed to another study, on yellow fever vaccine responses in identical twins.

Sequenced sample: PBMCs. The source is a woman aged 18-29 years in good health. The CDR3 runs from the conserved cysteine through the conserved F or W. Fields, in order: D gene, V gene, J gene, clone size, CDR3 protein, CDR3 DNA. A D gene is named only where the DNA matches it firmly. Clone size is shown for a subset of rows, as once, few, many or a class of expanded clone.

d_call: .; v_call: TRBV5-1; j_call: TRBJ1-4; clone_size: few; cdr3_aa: CASSFGLENEKLFF; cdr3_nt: TGCGCCAGCAGCTTTGGACTGGAGAATGAAAAACTGTTTTTT
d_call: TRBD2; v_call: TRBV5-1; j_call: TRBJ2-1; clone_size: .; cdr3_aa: CASSLGREGLIRAF; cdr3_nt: TGCGCCAGCAGCTTGGGGAGGGAGGGACTTATAAGAGCCTTC
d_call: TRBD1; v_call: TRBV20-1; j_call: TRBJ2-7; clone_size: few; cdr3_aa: CSANFRGTGARYEQYF; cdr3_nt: TGCAGTGCTAACTTTCGCGGGACAGGGGCACGATACGAGCAGTACTTC
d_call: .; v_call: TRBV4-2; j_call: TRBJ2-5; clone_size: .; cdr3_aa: CASSQDVQDGETQYF; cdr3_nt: TGTGCCAGCAGCCAAGATGTCCAAGACGGCGAGACCCAGTACTTC
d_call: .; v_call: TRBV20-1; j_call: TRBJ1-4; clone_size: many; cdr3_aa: CSATPYSRLREKLFF; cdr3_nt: TGCAGTGCCACACCGTATTCCAGACTGAGAGAAAAACTGTTTTTT
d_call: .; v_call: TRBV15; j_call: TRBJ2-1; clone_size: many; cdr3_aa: CATSTDTDPYNEQFF; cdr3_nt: TGTGCCACCAGCACCGACACGGACCCTTACAATGAGCAGTTCTTC
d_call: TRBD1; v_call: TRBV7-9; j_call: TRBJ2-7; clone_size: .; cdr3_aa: CAAGQGDPYEQYF; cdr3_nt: TGTGCCGCCGGGCAGGGGGACCCCTACGAGCAGTACTTC
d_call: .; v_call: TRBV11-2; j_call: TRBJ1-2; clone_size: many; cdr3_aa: CASSLGTADGYTF; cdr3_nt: TGTGCCAGCAGCTTAGGGACAGCCGATGGCTACACCTTC
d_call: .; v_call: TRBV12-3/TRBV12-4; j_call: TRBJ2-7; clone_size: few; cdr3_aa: CASSYNDAEQYF; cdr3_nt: TGTGCCAGCAGTTACAATGACGCCGAGCAGTACTTC
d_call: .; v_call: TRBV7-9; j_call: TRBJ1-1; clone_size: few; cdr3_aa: CASTAGEGSTEAFF; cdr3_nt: TGTGCCAGCACCGCTGGGGAGGGGAGCACTGAAGCTTTCTTT
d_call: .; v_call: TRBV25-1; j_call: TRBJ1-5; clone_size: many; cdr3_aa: CASRPQGSNQPQHF; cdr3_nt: TGTGCCAGCAGACCCCAGGGCAGCAATCAGCCCCAGCATTTT
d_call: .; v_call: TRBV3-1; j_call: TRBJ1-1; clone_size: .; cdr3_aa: CASSQVKGAEAFF; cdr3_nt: TGTGCCAGCAGCCAAGTCAAAGGGGCCGAAGCTTTCTTT
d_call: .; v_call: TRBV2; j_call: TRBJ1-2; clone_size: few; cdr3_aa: CASSELGTQYGYTF; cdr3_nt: TGTGCCAGCAGTGAATTGGGGACCCAATATGGCTACACCTTC
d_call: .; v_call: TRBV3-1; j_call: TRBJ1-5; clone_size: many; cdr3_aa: CASSPTRPGANQPQHF; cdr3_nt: TGTGCCAGCAGTCCTACCCGACCGGGGGCCAATCAGCCCCAGCATTTT
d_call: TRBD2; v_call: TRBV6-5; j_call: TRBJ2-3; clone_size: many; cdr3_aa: CASSYRAGGNTDTQYF; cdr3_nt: TGTGCCAGCAGTTACAGGGCGGGAGGAAACACAGATACGCAGTATTTT
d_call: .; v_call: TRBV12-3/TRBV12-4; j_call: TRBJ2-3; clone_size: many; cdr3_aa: CASRLTDSTDTQYF; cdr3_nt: TGTGCCAGCAGGTTGACCGATAGCACAGATACGCAGTATTTT
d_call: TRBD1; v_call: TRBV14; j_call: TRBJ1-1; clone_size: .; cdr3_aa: CASSPLLFDGTAAAEAFF; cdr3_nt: TGTGCCAGCAGCCCCTTACTGTTCGACGGGACAGCGGCCGCTGAAGCTTTCTTT
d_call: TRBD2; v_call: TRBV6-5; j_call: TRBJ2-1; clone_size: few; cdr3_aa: CASSYQRTSGVYNEQFF; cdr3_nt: TGTGCCAGCAGTTACCAAAGGACTAGCGGGGTCTACAATGAGCAGTTCTTC
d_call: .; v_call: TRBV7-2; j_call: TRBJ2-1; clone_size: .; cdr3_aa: CASSLGPSLVKVNEQFF; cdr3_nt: TGTGCCAGCAGCCTGGGCCCCAGCTTGGTCAAAGTCAATGAGCAGTTCTTC
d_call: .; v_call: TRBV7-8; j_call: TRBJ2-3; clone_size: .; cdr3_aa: CASSLHRQSTDTQYF; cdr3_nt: TGTGCCAGCAGCTTACATCGACAGAGCACAGATACGCAGTATTTT
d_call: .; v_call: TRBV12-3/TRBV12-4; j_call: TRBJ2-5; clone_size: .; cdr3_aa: CASSLGRSTETQYF; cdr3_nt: TGTGCCAGCAGTTTAGGGCGGTCCACGGAGACCCAGTACTTC
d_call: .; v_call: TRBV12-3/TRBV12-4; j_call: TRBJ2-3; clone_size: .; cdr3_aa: CASSLVSGQINTDTQYF; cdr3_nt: TGTGCCAGCAGTTTAGTTTCCGGACAGATAAACACAGATACGCAGTATTTT
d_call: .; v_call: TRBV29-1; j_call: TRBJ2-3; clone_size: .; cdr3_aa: CSVEGGFGGGTDTQYF; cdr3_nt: TGCAGCGTTGAAGGGGGGTTTGGCGGGGGCACAGATACGCAGTATTTT
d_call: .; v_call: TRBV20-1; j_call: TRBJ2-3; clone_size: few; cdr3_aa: CSAPRFTDTQYF; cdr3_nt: TGCAGTGCTCCTAGGTTCACAGATACGCAGTATTTT
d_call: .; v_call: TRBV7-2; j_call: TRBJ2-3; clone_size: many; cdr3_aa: CASRQGGSGATDTQYF; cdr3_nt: TGTGCCAGCAGACAAGGGGGGAGCGGGGCCACAGATACGCAGTATTTT
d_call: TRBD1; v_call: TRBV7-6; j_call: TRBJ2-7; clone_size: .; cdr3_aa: CASSLVRQGGSQNEQYF; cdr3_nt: TGTGCCAGCAGCTTAGTAAGACAGGGGGGGTCGCAGAACGAGCAGTACTTC
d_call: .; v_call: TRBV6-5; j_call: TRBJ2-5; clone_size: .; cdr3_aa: CASGNSGTYYF; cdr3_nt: TGTGCCAGCGGAAATTCCGGGACGTATTACTTC
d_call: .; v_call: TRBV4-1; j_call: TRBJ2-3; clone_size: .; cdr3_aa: CASSQEWGFRTDTQYF; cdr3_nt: TGCGCCAGCAGCCAAGAATGGGGGTTTCGGACAGATACGCAGTATTTT
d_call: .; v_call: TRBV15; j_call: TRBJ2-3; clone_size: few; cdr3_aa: CATSREGRDFPRVEYF; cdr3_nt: TGTGCCACCAGCAGAGAAGGAAGAGACTTCCCGCGGGTTGAGTATTTT
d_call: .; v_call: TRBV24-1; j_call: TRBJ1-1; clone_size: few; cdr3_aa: CATSGKTGNTEAFF; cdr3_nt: TGTGCCACCAGTGGAAAAACAGGGAACACTGAAGCTTTCTTT
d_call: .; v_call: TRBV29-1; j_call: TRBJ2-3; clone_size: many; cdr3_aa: CSVEHGGDTQYF; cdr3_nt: TGCAGCGTTGAACATGGTGGGGATACGCAGTATTTT
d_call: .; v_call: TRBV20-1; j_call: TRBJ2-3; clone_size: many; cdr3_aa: CSAHLAGTDTQYF; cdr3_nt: TGCAGTGCCCACTTGGCTGGCACAGATACGCAGTATTTT
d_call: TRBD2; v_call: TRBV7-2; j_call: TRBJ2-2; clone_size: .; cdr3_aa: CASSPGGGGNTGELFF; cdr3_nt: TGTGCCAGCAGCCCAGGCGGGGGGGGGAACACCGGGGAGCTGTTTTTT
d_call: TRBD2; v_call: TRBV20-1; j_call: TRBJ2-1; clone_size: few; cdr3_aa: CSARIAGGFNEQFF; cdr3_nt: TGCAGTGCTAGAATAGCGGGGGGTTTCAATGAGCAGTTCTTC
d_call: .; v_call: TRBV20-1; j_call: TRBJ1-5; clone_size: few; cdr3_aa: CSVGLLNQPQHF; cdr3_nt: TGCAGTGTGGGGCTGCTCAATCAGCCCCAGCATTTT
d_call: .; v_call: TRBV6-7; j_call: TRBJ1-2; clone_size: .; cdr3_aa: CARGAKCGYTF; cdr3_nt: TGTGCCAGAGGGGCGAAGTGTGGCTACACCTTC
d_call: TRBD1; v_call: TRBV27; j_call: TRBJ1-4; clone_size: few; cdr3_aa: CASSPSTGGNEKLFF; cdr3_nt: TGTGCCAGCAGTCCCTCGACAGGGGGGAATGAAAAACTGTTTTTT
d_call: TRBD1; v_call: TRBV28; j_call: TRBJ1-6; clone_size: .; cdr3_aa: CASGGTGSYNSPLHF; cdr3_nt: TGTGCCAGCGGGGGGACAGGCTCCTATAATTCACCCCTCCACTTT
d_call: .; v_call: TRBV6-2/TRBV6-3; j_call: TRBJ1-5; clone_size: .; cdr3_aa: CASSYGALNQPQHF; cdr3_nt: TGTGCCAGCAGTTACGGGGCTTTAAATCAGCCCCAGCATTTT
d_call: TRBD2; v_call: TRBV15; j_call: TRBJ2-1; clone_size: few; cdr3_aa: CATSRTLISGGNYNEQFF; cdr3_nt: TGTGCCACCAGCCGAACACTCATTAGCGGGGGAAACTACAATGAGCAGTTCTTC
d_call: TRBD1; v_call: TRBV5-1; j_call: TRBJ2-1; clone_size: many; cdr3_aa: CASSSRTGVNNEQFF; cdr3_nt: TGCGCCAGCAGCTCCCGGACAGGGGTGAACAATGAGCAGTTCTTC
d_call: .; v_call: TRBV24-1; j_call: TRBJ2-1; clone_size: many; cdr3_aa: CATSDQWYNEQFF; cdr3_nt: TGTGCCACCAGTGATCAGTGGTACAATGAGCAGTTCTTC
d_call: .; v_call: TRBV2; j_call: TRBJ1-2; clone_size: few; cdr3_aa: CATRPVWGQDGYTF; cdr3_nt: TGTGCCACCAGGCCCGTCTGGGGGCAGGATGGCTACACCTTC
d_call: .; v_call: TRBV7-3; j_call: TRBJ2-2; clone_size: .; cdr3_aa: CASSPMGGRGPNTGELFF; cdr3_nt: TGTGCCAGCAGCCCTATGGGGGGACGGGGACCGAACACCGGGGAGCTGTTTTTT
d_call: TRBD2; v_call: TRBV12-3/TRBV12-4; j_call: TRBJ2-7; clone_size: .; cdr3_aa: CASSLVLAGGPGTYEQYF; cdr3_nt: TGTGCCAGCAGTTTAGTGCTAGCGGGAGGGCCCGGCACCTACGAGCAGTACTTC
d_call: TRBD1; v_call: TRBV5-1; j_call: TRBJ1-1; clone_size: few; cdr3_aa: CASSLSGTGNTEAFF; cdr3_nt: TGCGCCAGCAGCCTATCCGGGACAGGAAACACTGAAGCTTTCTTT
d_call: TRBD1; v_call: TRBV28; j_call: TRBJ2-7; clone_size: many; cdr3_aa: CASSQTGLNEQYF; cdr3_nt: TGTGCCAGCAGCCAGACAGGGTTGAACGAGCAGTACTTC